This T cell receptor (beta chain) was documented in a study of blood T cell repertoires in COVID-19 (dated by TCRdb to 2019 to 2021). Regarding the research as a whole: Collaborator samples came from the United States, Italy and Spain and covered acute and convalescent phases of COVID-19. The prospective study material was composed of cDNA or gDNA derived from T cells, B-cell-depleted T cells, or PBMCs. Deeply sampled blood TCRbeta repertoires from subjects exposed to, actively infected with, or recovered from COVID-19 were included in the dataset. The repertoires were made available in a free public database intended to serve as a resource for research on the immune response to SARS-CoV-2. Samples were obtained from the ongoing ImmuneRACE study (first 160 participants) and from about 1,300 subjects provided by 6 global collaborators. The sample metadata nearly always contained a de-identified subject ID, COVID-19 status, age in years and sex. Where available, HLA class I and class II types were taken from metadata supplied by the sample provider and were not determined by assay-based typing. Overall results and qualifications from the work: The quantity of clinical and demographic metadata differed by source and by participant and was supplied without curation.

TCRbeta CDR3 regions were amplified from genomic DNA using the immunoSEQ Assay, a bias-controlled multiplex PCR. Under the source paper's analysis protocol: Within the assay, amplification of reference gene primers was used to estimate how many nucleated cells each sample contained. To quantify the absolute abundance of each unique TCRbeta CDR3 rearrangement, sequence reads were collapsed and filtered. For each sample, productive Simpson clonality was calculated as the square root of Simpson's diversity index across productive rearrangements. As stored in TCRdb, this immuneACCESS dataset retains in-frame rearrangements with V and J assigned. A fraction of the clones does not appear; measured against another copy, unresolved V genes explain less than half of the discrepancy, and the remainder lacks a known reason. The DNA gave D and trimming, while V, J and clone size come from that table. A total of approximately 74,000 clones appear in this sample, approximately 80% of them only once. The ten largest clones add up to 2.5% of the sample.

Worth noting for this clone: What this receptor recognizes is not known. No base qualities exist here, and no much larger clone lies one base off it.

Each collaborating institution followed its own protocols to collect whole blood in K2EDTA tubes. For TCRbeta analysis, collaborator samples were shipped as frozen whole blood, as isolated PBMCs, or as DNA extracted from either sample type. CDR1 and CDR2, looked up from the germline V gene (reference sequence), are LNHDA and SQIVND. Taken from cysteine to phenylalanine, the CDR3 has 15 residues. The DNA shown is the 45-base CDR3, in frame from base 1. V is cut by 5 bases and J by 0 bases, and the space between the germline ends is 11 bases. The source of this sequence is an elderly man with active or convalescent COVID-19. Sequenced: peripheral blood. The sequence links TRBV19 to TRBJ2-1; the D gene lacks a confident call. In nucleotide form, the sequence is TGTGCCAGTAGTCCAAGCGAGAGCTCCTACAATGAGCAGTTCTTC. It encodes CASSPSESSYNEQFF.